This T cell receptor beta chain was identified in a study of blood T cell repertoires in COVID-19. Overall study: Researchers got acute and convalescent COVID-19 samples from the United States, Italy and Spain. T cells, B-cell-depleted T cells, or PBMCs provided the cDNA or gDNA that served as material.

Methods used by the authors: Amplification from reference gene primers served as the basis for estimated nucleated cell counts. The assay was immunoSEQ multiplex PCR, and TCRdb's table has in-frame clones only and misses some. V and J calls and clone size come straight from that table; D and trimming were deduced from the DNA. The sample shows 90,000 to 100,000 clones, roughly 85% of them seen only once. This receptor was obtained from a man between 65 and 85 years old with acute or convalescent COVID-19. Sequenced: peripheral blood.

The CDR3 DNA reads as TGTGCCAGCTCAGCCAGCGGGCAAGAGACCCAGTACTTC. This translates into CASSASGQETQYF. The chain combines TRBV18 with TRBJ2-5, with D perhaps TRBD2 (6 bases). Germline V lookup: CDR1 KGHSH, CDR2 LQKENI. The CDR3 has 13 residues. Trimming left V 5 bases short and J 2 bases short, with 9 bases between.